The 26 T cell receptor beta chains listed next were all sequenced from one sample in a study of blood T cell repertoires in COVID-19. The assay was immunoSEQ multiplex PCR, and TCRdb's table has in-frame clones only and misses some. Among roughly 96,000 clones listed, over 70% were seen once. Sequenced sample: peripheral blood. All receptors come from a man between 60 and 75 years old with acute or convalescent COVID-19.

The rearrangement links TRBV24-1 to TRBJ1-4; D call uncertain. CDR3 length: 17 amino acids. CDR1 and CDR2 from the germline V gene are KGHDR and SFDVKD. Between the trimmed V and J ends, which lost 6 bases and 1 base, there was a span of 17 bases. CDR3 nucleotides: TGTGCCACCAGTAAATCCCCCTACACAGTAACTAATGAAAAACTGTTTTTT. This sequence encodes CATSKSPYTVTNEKLFF.

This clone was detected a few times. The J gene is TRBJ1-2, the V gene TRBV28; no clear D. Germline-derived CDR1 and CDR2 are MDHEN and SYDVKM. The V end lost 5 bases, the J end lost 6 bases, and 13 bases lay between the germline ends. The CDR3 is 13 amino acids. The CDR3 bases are TGTGCCAGCAGTCCGCCCCAGATAAATGGCTACACCTTC. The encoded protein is CASSPPQINGYTF.

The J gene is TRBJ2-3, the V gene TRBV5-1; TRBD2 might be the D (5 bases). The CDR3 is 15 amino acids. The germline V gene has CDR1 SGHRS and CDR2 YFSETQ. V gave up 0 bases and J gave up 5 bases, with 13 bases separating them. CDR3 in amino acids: CASSLDSGIIDTQYF. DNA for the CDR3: TGCGCCAGCAGCTTGGATTCGGGAATCATAGATACGCAGTATTTT.

The CDR3 DNA reads TGTGCCAGTAAAACAGGTCCGAACACTGAAGCTTTCTTT. It translates to CASKTGPNTEAFF. V gene TRBV19 combines with J gene TRBJ1-1; D possibly corresponds to TRBD1 (5 bases). Germline V gene lookup returns CDR1 LNHDA and CDR2 SQIVND (reference sequence). The CDR3 sequence is 13 residues long. V was trimmed by 7 bases and J by 1 base, leaving 10 bases between them.

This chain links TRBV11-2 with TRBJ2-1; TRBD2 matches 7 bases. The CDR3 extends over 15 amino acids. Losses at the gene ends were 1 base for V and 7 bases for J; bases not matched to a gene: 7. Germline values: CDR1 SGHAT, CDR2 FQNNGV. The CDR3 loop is CASSLVVGRGNEQFF. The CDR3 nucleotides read TGTGCCAGCAGCTTAGTTGTAGGGCGGGGGAATGAGCAGTTCTTC.

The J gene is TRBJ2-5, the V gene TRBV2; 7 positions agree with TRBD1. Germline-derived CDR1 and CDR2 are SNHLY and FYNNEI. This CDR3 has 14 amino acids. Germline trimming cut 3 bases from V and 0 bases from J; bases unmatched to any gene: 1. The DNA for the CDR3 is TGTGCCAGCAGTGAGACAGGGAACCAAGAGACCCAGTACTTC. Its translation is CASSETGNQETQYF.

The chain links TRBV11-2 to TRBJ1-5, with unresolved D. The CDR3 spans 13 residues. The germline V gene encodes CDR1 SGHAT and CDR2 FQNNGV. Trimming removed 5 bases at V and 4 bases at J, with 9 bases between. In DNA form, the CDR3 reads TGTGCCAGCAGCATAGGGAGAAATCAGCCCCAGCATTTT. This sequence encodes CASSIGRNQPQHF. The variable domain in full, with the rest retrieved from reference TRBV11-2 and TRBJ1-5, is EAGVAQSPRYKIIEKRQSVAFWCNPISGHATLYWYQQILGQGPKLLIQFQNNGVVDDSQLPKDRFSAERLKGVDSTLKIQPAKLEDSAVYLCASSIGRNQPQHFGDGTRLSIL.

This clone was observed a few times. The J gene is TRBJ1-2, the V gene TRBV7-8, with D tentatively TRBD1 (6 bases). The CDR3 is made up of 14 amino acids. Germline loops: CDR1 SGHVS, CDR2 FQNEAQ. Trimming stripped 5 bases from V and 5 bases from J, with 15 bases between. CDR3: CASSLGETGYGYTF. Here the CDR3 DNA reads TGTGCCAGCAGCCTAGGCGAGACAGGATATGGCTACACCTTC.

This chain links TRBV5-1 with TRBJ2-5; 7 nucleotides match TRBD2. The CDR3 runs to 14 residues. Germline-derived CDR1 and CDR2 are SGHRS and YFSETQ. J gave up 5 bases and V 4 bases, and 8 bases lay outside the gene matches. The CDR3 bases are TGCGCCAGCAGCCGCCAGGGAGGGACGGAGACCCAGTACTTC. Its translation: CASSRQGGTETQYF.

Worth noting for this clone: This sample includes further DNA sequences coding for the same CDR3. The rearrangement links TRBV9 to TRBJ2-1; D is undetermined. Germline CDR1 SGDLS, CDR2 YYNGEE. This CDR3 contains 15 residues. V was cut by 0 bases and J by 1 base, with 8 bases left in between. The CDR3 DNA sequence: TGTGCCAGCAGCGTAGGGAGTGGATCCTACAATGAGCAGTTCTTC. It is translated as CASSVGSGSYNEQFF.

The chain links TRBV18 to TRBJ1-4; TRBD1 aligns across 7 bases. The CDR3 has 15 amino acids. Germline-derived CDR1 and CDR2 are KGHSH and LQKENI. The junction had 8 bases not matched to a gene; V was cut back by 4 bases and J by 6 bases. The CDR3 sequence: CASSLLRDSDEKLFF. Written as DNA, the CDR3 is TGTGCCAGCTCACTACTCCGGGACAGCGATGAAAAACTGTTTTTT.

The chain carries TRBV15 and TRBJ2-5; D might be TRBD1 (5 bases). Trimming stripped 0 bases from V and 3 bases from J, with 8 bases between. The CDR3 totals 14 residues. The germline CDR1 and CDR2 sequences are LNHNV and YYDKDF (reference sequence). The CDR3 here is CATSRDRAEETQYF. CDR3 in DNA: TGTGCCACCAGCAGAGACAGGGCAGAAGAGACCCAGTACTTC.

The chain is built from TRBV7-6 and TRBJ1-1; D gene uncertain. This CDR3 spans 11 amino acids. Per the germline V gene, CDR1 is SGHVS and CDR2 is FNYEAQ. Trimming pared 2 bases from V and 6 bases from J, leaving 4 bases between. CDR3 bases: TGTGCCAGCAGCTTAATAGCTGAAGCTTTCTTT. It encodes CASSLIAEAFF.

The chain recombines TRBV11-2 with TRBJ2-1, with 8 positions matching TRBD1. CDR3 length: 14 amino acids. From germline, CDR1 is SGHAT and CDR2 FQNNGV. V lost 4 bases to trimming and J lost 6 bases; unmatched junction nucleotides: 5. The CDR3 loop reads CASSSGDRRNEQFF. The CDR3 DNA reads TGTGCCAGCAGCTCGGGGGACAGGCGCAATGAGCAGTTCTTC.

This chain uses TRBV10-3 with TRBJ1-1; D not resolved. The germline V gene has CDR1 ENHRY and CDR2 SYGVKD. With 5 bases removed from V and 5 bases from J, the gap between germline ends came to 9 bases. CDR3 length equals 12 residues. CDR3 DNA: TGTGCCATCAGTACAAAGGAGACTGAAGCTTTCTTT. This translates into CAISTKETEAFF.

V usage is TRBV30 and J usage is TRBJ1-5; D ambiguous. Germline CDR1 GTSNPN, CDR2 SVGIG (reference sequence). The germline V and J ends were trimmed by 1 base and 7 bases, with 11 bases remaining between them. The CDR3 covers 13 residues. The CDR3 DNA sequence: TGTGCCTGGAGTGGGCAGGTGAGACAGCCCCAGCATTTT. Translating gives CAWSGQVRQPQHF.

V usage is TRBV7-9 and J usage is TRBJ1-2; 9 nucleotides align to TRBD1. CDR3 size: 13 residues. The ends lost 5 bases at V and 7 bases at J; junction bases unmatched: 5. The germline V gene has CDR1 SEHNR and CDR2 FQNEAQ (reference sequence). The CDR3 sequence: CASSEQGASGYTF. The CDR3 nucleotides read TGTGCCAGCAGCGAACAGGGGGCTAGTGGCTACACCTTC.

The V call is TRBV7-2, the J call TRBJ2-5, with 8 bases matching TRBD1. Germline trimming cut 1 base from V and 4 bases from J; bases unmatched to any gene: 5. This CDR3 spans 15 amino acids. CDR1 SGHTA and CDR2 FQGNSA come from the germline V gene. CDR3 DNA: TGTGCCAGCAGCTTAGTAGGCAGGGGGCGAGAGACCCAGTACTTC. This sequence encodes CASSLVGRGRETQYF.

The CDR3 DNA sequence: TGTGCCAGCAGTGACCGAGGGGGGGGGAACACTGAAGCTTTCTTT. Translating gives CASSDRGGGNTEAFF. The chain recombines TRBV6-1 with TRBJ1-1; D perhaps matches TRBD1 (6 bases). The CDR3 has 15 residues. The germline V gene encodes CDR1 MNHNS and CDR2 SASEGT. The V end was cut by 3 bases, the J end by 1 base, with 12 bases between.

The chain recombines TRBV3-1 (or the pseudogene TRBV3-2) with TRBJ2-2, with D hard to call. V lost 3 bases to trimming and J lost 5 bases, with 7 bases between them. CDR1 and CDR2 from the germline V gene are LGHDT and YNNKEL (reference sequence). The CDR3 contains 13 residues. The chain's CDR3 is CASSHQLTGELFF. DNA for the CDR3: TGTGCCAGCAGCCACCAGTTGACCGGGGAGCTGTTTTTT.

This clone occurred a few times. The CDR3 nucleotides are TGTGCCAGCTCACCACGGACAGCCGACTCTGGAAACACCATATATTTT. Translation: CASSPRTADSGNTIYF. The chain is built from TRBV18 and TRBJ1-3; D is perhaps TRBD1 (6 bases). Germline V gives CDR1 KGHSH, CDR2 LQKENI. The ends were cut back, 1 base at V and 0 bases at J, with 10 bases in the middle. The CDR3 consists of 16 residues. Based on the CDR3 plus reference TRBV18 and TRBJ1-3, the full variable domain is NAGVMQNPRHLVRRRGQEARLRCSPMKGHSHVYWYRQLPEEGLKFMVYLQKENIIDESGMPKERFSAEFPKEGPSILRIQQVVRGDSAAYFCASSPRTADSGNTIYFGEGSWLTVV.

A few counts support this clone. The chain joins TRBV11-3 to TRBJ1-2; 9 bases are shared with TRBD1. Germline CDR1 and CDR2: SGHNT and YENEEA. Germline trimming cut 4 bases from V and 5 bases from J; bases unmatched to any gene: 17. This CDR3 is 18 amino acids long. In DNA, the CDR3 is TGTGCCAGCAGCTCACAGGGACAGGGTACCCTCGGAGGGTATGGCTACACCTTC. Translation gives CASSSQGQGTLGGYGYTF. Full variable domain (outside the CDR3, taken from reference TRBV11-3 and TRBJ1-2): EAGVVQSPRYKIIEKKQPVAFWCNPISGHNTLYWYLQNLGQGPELLIRYENEEAVDDSQLPKDRFSAERLKGVDSTLKIQPAELGDSAVYLCASSSQGQGTLGGYGYTFGSGTRLTVV.

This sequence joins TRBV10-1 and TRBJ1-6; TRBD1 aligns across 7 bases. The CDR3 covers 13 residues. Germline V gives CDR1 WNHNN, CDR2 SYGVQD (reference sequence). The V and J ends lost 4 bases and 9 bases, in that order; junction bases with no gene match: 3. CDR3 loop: CASSGAGGSPLHF. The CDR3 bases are TGCGCCAGCAGTGGGGCAGGGGGTTCACCCCTCCACTTT.

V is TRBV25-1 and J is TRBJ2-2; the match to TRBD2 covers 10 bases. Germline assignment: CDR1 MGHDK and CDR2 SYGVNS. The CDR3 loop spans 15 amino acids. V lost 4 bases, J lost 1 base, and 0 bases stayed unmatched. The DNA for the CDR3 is TGTGCCAGCAGTGGGACTAGCGGGAACACCGGGGAGCTGTTTTTT. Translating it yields CASSGTSGNTGELFF.

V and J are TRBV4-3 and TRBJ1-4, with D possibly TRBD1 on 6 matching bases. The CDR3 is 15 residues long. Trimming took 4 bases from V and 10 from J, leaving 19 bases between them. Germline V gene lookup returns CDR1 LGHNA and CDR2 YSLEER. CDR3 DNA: TGCGCCAGCAGCCCCTCCCTGGGGGACACGCGAAAACTGTTTTTT. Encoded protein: CASSPSLGDTRKLFF.

The CDR3 nucleotides are TGTGCCAGCAGTGTTGCAGGGAACACCGGGGAGCTGTTTTTT. It is translated as CASSVAGNTGELFF. This chain uses TRBV6-4 with TRBJ2-2, with D unresolved. The V and J ends lost 4 bases and 1 base respectively, with 7 bases between them. Germline-derived CDR1 and CDR2 are MRHNA and SNTAGT. CDR3 length: 14 amino acids.